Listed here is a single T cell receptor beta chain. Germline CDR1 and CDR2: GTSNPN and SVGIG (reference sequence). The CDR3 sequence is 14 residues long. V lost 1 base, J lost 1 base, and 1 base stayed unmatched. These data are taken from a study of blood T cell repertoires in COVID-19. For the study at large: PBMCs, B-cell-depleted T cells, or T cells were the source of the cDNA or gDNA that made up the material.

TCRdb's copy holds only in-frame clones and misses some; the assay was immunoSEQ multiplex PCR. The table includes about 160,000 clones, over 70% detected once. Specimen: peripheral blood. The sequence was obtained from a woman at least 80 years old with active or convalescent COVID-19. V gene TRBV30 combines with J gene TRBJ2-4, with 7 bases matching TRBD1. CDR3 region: CAWSEDRAKNIQYF. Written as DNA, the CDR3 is TGTGCCTGGAGTGAGGACAGGGCCAAAAACATTCAGTACTTC. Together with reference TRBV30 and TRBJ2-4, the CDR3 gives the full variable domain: SQTIHQWPATLVQPVGSPLSLECTVEGTSNPNLYWYRQAAGRGLQLLFYSVGIGQISSEVPQNLSASRPQDRQFILSSKKLLLSDSGFYLCAWSEDRAKNIQYFGAGTRLSVL.